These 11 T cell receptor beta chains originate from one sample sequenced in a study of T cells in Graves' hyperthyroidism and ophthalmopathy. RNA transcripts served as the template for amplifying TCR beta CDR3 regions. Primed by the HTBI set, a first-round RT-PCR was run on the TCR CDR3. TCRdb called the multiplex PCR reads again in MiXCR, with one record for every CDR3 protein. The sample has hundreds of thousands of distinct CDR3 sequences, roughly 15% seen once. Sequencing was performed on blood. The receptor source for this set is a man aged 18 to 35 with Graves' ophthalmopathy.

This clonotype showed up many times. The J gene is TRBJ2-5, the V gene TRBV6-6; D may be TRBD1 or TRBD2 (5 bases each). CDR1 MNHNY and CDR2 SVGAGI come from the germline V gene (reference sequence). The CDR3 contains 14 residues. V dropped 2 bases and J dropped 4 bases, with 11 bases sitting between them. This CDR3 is CASSYGVRGETQYF. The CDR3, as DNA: TGTGCCAGCAGTTACGGGGTGAGGGGAGAGACCCAGTACTTC.

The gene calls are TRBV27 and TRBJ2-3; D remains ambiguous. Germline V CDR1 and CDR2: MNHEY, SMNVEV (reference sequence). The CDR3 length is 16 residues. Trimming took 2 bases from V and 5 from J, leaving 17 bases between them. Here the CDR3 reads CASSLTVALFIDTQYF. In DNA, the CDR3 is TGTGCCAGCAGTTTAACGGTAGCTCTATTCATAGATACGCAGTATTTT.

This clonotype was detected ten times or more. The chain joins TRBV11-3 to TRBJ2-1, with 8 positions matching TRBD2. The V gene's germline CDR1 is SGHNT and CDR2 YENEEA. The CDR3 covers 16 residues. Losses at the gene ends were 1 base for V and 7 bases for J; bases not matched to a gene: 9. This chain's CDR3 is CASSLGGRGAGNEQFF. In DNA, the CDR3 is TGTGCCAGCAGCTTAGGAGGGCGGGGGGCCGGGAATGAGCAGTTCTTC.

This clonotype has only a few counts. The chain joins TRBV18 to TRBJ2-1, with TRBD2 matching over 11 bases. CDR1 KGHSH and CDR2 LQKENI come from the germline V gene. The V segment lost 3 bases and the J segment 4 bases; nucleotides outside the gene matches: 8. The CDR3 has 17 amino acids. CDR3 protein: CASSPPGLAVTYNEQFF. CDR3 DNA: TGTGCCAGCTCACCCCCGGGACTAGCGGTAACATACAATGAGCAGTTCTTC.

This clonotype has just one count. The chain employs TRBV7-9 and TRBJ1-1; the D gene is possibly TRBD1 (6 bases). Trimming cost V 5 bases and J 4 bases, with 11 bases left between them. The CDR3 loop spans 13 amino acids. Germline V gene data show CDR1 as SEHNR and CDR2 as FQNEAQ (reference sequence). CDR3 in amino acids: CASSGGQSTEAFF. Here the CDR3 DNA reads TGTGCCAGCAGCGGGGGGCAATCCACTGAAGCTTTCTTT.

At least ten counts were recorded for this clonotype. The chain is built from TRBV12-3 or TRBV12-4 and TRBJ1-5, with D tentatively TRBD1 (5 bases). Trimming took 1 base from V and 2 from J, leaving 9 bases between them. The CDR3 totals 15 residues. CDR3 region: CASSLGGIGNQPQHF. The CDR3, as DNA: TGTGCCAGCAGTTTAGGGGGCATTGGCAATCAGCCCCAGCATTTT.

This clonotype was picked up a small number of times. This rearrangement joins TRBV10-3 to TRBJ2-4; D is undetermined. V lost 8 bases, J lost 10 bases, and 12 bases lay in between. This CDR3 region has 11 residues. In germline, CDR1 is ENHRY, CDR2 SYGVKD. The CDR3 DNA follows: TGTGCCATCGGGGATTCAAGGATTCAGTACTTC. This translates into CAIGDSRIQYF.

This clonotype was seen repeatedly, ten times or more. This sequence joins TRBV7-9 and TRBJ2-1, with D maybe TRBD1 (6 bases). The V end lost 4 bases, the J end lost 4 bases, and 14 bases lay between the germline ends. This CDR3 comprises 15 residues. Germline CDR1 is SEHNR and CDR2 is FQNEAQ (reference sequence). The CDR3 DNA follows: TGTGCCAGCAGCTCCGGGACCGGGACATACAATGAGCAGTTCTTC. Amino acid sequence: CASSSGTGTYNEQFF.

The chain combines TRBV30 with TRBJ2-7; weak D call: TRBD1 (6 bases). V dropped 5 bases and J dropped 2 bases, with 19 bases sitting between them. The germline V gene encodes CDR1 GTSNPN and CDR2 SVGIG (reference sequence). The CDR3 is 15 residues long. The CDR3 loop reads CAWARGRVGTYEQYF. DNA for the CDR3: TGTGCCTGGGCCAGGGGCAGGGTTGGGACCTACGAGCAGTACTTC.

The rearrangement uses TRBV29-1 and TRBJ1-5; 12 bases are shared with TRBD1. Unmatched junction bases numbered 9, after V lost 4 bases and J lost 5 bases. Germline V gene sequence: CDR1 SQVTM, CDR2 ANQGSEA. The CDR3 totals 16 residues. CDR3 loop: CSVGTGTGGPHQPQHF. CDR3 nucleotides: TGCAGCGTTGGTACCGGGACAGGGGGCCCTCATCAGCCCCAGCATTTT.

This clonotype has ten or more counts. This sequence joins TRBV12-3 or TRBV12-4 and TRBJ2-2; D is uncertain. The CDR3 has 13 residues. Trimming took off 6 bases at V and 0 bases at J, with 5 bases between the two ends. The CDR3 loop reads CASRSTNTGELFF. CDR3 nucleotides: TGTGCCAGCAGATCCACGAACACCGGGGAGCTGTTTTTT.